These T cell receptor beta chains were read from a single sample in a study of blood T cell repertoires in COVID-19. The repertoire was sequenced with immunoSEQ multiplex PCR; TCRdb's copy has only in-frame clones and lacks some. Among approximately 50,000 clones, around 81% were seen once, and the ten largest hold around 7.5%. Input material: peripheral blood. The receptor set was obtained from a man between 65 and 85 years old with active COVID-19. The CDR3 runs from the conserved cysteine through the conserved F or W. Each record gives: clone size, V gene, D gene, J gene, CDR3 protein, CDR3 DNA. A D gene is named only where the DNA matches it firmly. Clone size, where shown, is once, few, many, or a class for clones that have expanded.

abundance: few
v_gene: TRBV5-4
d_gene: NA
j_gene: TRBJ2-2
CDR3aa: CASSFRSLNTGELFF
CDR3nt: TGTGCCAGCAGCTTTCGGAGTCTGAACACCGGGGAGCTGTTTTTT

abundance: NA
v_gene: TRBV7-2
d_gene: TRBD1
j_gene: TRBJ1-3
CDR3aa: CASSLSGGINTIYF
CDR3nt: TGTGCCAGCAGCTTGTCAGGGGGCATAAACACCATATATTTT

abundance: NA
v_gene: TRBV6-6
d_gene: TRBD1
j_gene: TRBJ1-3
CDR3aa: CASSYTTGGFGNTIYF
CDR3nt: TGTGCCAGCAGTTACACGACAGGGGGTTTCGGAAACACCATATATTTT

abundance: NA
v_gene: TRBV6-2/TRBV6-3
d_gene: NA
j_gene: TRBJ2-6
CDR3aa: CASSYEEGVDSGANVLTF
CDR3nt: TGTGCCAGCAGTTACGAGGAGGGAGTAGACTCTGGGGCCAACGTCCTGACTTTC

abundance: NA
v_gene: TRBV11-2
d_gene: NA
j_gene: TRBJ2-5
CDR3aa: CASSFRGNQETQYF
CDR3nt: TGTGCCAGCAGCTTTCGCGGAAACCAAGAGACCCAGTACTTC

abundance: NA
v_gene: TRBV15
d_gene: NA
j_gene: TRBJ1-1
CDR3aa: CATSRDRGGVGTEAFF
CDR3nt: TGTGCCACCAGCAGAGATCGAGGGGGGGTAGGCACTGAAGCTTTCTTT

abundance: NA
v_gene: TRBV14
d_gene: NA
j_gene: TRBJ1-1
CDR3aa: CASSSGGPVAFF
CDR3nt: TGTGCCAGTTCAAGCGGGGGACCTGTAGCTTTCTTT

abundance: NA
v_gene: TRBV5-1
d_gene: TRBD1
j_gene: TRBJ1-6
CDR3aa: CASSQGGRNNSPLHF
CDR3nt: TGCGCCAGCAGCCAGGGGGGAAGGAATAATTCACCCCTCCACTTT

abundance: NA
v_gene: TRBV4-3
d_gene: NA
j_gene: TRBJ1-2
CDR3aa: CASSQGASITNYGYTF
CDR3nt: TGCGCCAGCAGCCAAGGTGCCAGTATTACGAACTATGGCTACACCTTC

abundance: NA
v_gene: TRBV9
d_gene: TRBD1
j_gene: TRBJ2-7
CDR3aa: CASSARQGSNSYEQYF
CDR3nt: TGTGCCAGCAGCGCAAGACAGGGGAGTAACTCCTACGAGCAGTACTTC

abundance: NA
v_gene: TRBV9
d_gene: NA
j_gene: TRBJ2-7
CDR3aa: CASSGSSYEQYF
CDR3nt: TGTGCCAGCAGCGGCAGCTCCTACGAGCAGTACTTC

abundance: NA
v_gene: TRBV4-3
d_gene: NA
j_gene: TRBJ1-1
CDR3aa: CASSQDSVSAEAFF
CDR3nt: TGCGCCAGCAGCCAAGATTCCGTCAGTGCTGAAGCTTTCTTT

abundance: few
v_gene: TRBV5-1
d_gene: NA
j_gene: TRBJ1-2
CDR3aa: CASSINRANYGYTF
CDR3nt: TGCGCCAGCAGCATCAACAGAGCTAACTATGGCTACACCTTC

abundance: NA
v_gene: TRBV7-2
d_gene: NA
j_gene: TRBJ2-7
CDR3aa: CASSLAPLAPYEQYF
CDR3nt: TGTGCCAGCAGCTTAGCCCCTCTAGCGCCCTACGAGCAGTACTTC

abundance: NA
v_gene: TRBV4-3
d_gene: TRBD1
j_gene: TRBJ1-1
CDR3aa: CASSRDRAGSTEAFF
CDR3nt: TGCGCCAGCAGTCGTGACAGGGCAGGGAGCACTGAAGCTTTCTTT

abundance: NA
v_gene: TRBV11-2
d_gene: NA
j_gene: TRBJ1-6
CDR3aa: CASSPNQGNYNSPLHF
CDR3nt: TGTGCCAGCAGCCCTAATCAGGGGAATTATAATTCACCCCTCCACTTT

abundance: NA
v_gene: TRBV5-1
d_gene: NA
j_gene: TRBJ1-1
CDR3aa: CASSYGDSNTEAFF
CDR3nt: TGCGCCAGCAGCTACGGGGATTCGAACACTGAAGCTTTCTTT

abundance: NA
v_gene: TRBV5-1
d_gene: NA
j_gene: TRBJ2-7
CDR3aa: CASSSQGFEQYF
CDR3nt: TGCGCCAGCAGCTCCCAGGGCTTCGAGCAGTACTTC

abundance: once
v_gene: TRBV7-9
d_gene: NA
j_gene: TRBJ2-7
CDR3aa: CASSLAEVGSLYF
CDR3nt: TGTGCCAGCAGCCTCGCGGAGGTCGGTAGCCTGTACTTC

abundance: NA
v_gene: TRBV9
d_gene: TRBD1
j_gene: TRBJ2-2
CDR3aa: CASSPTGGNTGELFF
CDR3nt: TGTGCCAGCAGCCCCACAGGGGGGAACACCGGGGAGCTGTTTTTT

abundance: NA
v_gene: TRBV7-9
d_gene: NA
j_gene: TRBJ1-1
CDR3aa: CASSLTTGMSDTEAFF
CDR3nt: TGTGCCAGCAGCTTAACAACAGGGATGAGTGACACTGAAGCTTTCTTT

abundance: NA
v_gene: TRBV27
d_gene: NA
j_gene: TRBJ2-1
CDR3aa: CASSSPWTGGLAGGYNEQFF
CDR3nt: TGTGCCAGCAGTTCCCCCTGGACAGGGGGGCTAGCGGGGGGCTACAATGAGCAGTTCTTC

abundance: NA
v_gene: TRBV7-9
d_gene: TRBD1
j_gene: TRBJ1-5
CDR3aa: CASSLVSDRERNQPQHF
CDR3nt: TGTGCCAGCAGCTTAGTGTCGGACAGGGAGCGCAATCAGCCCCAGCATTTT

abundance: NA
v_gene: TRBV5-5
d_gene: NA
j_gene: TRBJ1-2
CDR3aa: CASSLRGGGGYTF
CDR3nt: TGTGCCAGCAGCTTGCGGGGGGGAGGTGGCTACACCTTC

abundance: NA
v_gene: TRBV6-1
d_gene: NA
j_gene: TRBJ1-5
CDR3aa: CASSDQVNQPQHF
CDR3nt: TGTGCCAGCAGTGACCAGGTCAATCAGCCCCAGCATTTT

abundance: NA
v_gene: TRBV9
d_gene: NA
j_gene: TRBJ2-2
CDR3aa: CASSVDWTLGGELFF
CDR3nt: TGTGCCAGCAGCGTAGACTGGACATTGGGCGGGGAGCTGTTTTTT

abundance: few
v_gene: TRBV28
d_gene: TRBD1
j_gene: TRBJ2-4
CDR3aa: CASSGGAAKNIQYF
CDR3nt: TGTGCCAGTTCAGGGGGCGCTGCCAAAAACATTCAGTACTTC

abundance: NA
v_gene: TRBV9
d_gene: TRBD1
j_gene: TRBJ1-1
CDR3aa: CASSAGDRSTEAFF
CDR3nt: TGTGCCAGCAGCGCCGGGGACAGATCCACTGAAGCTTTCTTT

abundance: NA
v_gene: TRBV30
d_gene: TRBD1
j_gene: TRBJ2-3
CDR3aa: CAWARQGGYRDTQYF
CDR3nt: TGTGCCTGGGCCCGACAGGGGGGGTATAGGGATACGCAGTATTTT

abundance: NA
v_gene: TRBV7-9
d_gene: NA
j_gene: TRBJ2-7
CDR3aa: CASSRLPTATYEQYF
CDR3nt: TGTGCCAGCAGCCGACTCCCGACAGCGACCTACGAGCAGTACTTC

abundance: NA
v_gene: TRBV6-2/TRBV6-3
d_gene: TRBD2
j_gene: TRBJ2-1
CDR3aa: CASSYSPPGGGIYNEQFF
CDR3nt: TGTGCCAGCAGTTACTCCCCACCCGGCGGGGGGATATACAATGAGCAGTTCTTC

abundance: NA
v_gene: TRBV2
d_gene: NA
j_gene: TRBJ2-4
CDR3aa: CASSAVWRGGDIQYF
CDR3nt: TGTGCCAGCAGTGCGGTATGGCGGGGTGGGGACATTCAGTACTTC

abundance: NA
v_gene: TRBV7-2
d_gene: NA
j_gene: TRBJ2-1
CDR3aa: CASSLYGFYNEQFF
CDR3nt: TGTGCCAGCAGCTTATATGGCTTCTACAATGAGCAGTTCTTC

abundance: NA
v_gene: TRBV7-9
d_gene: TRBD1
j_gene: TRBJ1-5
CDR3aa: CASSLDSGTGHNQPQHF
CDR3nt: TGTGCCAGCAGCTTAGACTCCGGGACAGGGCACAATCAGCCCCAGCATTTT

abundance: NA
v_gene: TRBV7-9
d_gene: TRBD1
j_gene: TRBJ2-7
CDR3aa: CATTTGDNEQYF
CDR3nt: TGTGCCACTACGACAGGGGACAACGAGCAGTACTTC

abundance: few
v_gene: TRBV7-2
d_gene: TRBD2
j_gene: TRBJ2-7
CDR3aa: CASSASGLLTYEQYF
CDR3nt: TGTGCCAGCAGCGCCTCGGGACTACTGACCTACGAGCAGTACTTC

abundance: NA
v_gene: TRBV19
d_gene: NA
j_gene: TRBJ2-6
CDR3aa: CASSFLGGSGANVLTF
CDR3nt: TGTGCCAGTAGCTTTCTGGGAGGTAGTGGGGCCAACGTCCTGACTTTC

abundance: NA
v_gene: TRBV9
d_gene: NA
j_gene: TRBJ1-3
CDR3aa: CASSVAGGLGNTIYF
CDR3nt: TGTGCCAGCAGCGTAGCCGGCGGTCTCGGAAACACCATATATTTT

abundance: NA
v_gene: TRBV12-3/TRBV12-4
d_gene: NA
j_gene: TRBJ1-5
CDR3aa: CASSLGGGQPQHF
CDR3nt: TGTGCCAGCAGTTTAGGTGGGGGGCAGCCCCAGCATTTT

abundance: NA
v_gene: TRBV14
d_gene: NA
j_gene: TRBJ1-2
CDR3aa: CASSPLPDIDRHGYTF
CDR3nt: TGTGCCAGCAGCCCACTACCTGATATTGACAGGCATGGCTACACCTTC

abundance: NA
v_gene: TRBV6-1
d_gene: TRBD1
j_gene: TRBJ2-7
CDR3aa: CASSVRTGASSYEQYF
CDR3nt: TGTGCCAGCAGTGTAAGGACAGGGGCCAGCTCCTACGAGCAGTACTTC